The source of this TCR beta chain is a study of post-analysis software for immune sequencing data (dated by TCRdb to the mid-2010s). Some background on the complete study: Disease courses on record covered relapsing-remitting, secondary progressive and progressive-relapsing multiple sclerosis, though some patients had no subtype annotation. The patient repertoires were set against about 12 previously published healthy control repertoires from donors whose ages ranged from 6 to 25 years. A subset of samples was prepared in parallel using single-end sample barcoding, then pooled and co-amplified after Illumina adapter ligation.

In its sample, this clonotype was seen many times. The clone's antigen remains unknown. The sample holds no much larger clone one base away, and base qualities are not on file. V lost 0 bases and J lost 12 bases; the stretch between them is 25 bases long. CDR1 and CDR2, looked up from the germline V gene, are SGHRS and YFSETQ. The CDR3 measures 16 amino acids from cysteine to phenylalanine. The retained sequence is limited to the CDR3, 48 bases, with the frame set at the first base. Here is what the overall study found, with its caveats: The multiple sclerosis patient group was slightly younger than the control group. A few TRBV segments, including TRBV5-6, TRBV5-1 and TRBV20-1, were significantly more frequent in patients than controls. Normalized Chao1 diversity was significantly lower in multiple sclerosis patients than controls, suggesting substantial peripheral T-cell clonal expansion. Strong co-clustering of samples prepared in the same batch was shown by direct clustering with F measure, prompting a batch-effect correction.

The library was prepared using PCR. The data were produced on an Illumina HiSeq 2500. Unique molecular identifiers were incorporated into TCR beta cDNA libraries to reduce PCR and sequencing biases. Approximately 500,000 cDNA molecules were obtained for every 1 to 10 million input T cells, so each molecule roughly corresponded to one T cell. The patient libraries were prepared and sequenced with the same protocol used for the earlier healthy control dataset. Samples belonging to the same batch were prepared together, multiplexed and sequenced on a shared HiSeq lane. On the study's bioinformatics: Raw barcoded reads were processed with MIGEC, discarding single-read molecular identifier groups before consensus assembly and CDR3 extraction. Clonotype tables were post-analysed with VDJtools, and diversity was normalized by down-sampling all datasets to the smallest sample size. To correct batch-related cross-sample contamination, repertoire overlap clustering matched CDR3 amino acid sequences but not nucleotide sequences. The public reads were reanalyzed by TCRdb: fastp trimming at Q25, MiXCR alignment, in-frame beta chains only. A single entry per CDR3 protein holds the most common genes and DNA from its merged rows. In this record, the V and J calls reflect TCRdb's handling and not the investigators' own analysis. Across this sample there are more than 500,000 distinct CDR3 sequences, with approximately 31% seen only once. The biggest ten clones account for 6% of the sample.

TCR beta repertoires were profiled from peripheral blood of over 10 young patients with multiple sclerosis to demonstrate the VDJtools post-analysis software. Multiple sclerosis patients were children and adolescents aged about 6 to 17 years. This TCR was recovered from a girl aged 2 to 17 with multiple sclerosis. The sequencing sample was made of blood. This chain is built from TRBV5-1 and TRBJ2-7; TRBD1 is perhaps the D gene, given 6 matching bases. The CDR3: CASSLVPEGQGLRGYF. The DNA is TGCGCCAGCAGCTTGGTCCCAGAGGGACAAGGCTTACGAGGGTACTTC.